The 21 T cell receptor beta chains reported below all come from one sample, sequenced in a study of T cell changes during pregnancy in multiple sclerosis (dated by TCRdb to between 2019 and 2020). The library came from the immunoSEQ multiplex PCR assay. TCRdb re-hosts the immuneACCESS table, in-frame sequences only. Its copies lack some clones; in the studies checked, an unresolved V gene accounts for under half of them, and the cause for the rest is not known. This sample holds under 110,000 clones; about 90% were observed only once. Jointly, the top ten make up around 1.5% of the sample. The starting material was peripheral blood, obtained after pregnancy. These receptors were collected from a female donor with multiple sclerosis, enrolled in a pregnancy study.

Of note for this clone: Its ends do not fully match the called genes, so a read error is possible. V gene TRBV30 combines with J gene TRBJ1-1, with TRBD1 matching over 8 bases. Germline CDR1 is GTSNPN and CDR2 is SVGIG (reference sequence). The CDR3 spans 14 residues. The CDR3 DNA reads TGTGCCTGGAGTCCGGGACAGGCGAACTCTGAAGCTTTCTTT. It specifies CAWSPGQANSEAFF.

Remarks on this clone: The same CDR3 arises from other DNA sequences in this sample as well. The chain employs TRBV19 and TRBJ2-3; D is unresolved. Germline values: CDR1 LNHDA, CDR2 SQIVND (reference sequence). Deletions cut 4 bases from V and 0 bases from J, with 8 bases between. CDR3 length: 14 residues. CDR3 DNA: TGTGCCAGTAGTACCACTGCTAGCACAGATACGCAGTATTTT. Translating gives CASSTTASTDTQYF.

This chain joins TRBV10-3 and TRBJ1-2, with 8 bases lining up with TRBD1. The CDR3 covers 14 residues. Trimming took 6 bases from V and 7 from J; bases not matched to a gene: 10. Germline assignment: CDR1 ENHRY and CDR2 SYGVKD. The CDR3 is CAIRPDRALAGYTF. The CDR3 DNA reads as TGTGCCATCAGGCCGGACAGGGCCCTTGCTGGCTACACCTTC.

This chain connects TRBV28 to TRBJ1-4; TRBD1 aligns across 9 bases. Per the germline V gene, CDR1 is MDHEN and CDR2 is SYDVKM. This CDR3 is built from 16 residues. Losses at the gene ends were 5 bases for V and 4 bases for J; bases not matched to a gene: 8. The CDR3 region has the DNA TGTGCCAGCAGTCTCACCGGGACAGGGAATAATGAAAAACTGTTTTTT. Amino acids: CASSLTGTGNNEKLFF.

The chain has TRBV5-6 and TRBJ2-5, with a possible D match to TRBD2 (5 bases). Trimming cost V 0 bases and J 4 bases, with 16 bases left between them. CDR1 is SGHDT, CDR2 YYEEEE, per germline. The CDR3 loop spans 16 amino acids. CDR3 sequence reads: CASSLEALAQPETQYF. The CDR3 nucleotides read TGTGCCAGCAGCTTGGAGGCCCTAGCACAACCAGAGACCCAGTACTTC.

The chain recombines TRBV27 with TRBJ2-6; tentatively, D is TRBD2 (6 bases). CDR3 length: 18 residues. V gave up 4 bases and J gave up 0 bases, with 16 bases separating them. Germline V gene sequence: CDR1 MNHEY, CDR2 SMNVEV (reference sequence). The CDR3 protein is CASSSGLFLISGANVLTF. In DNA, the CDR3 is TGTGCCAGCAGTTCGGGACTTTTCCTAATCTCTGGGGCCAACGTCCTGACTTTC.

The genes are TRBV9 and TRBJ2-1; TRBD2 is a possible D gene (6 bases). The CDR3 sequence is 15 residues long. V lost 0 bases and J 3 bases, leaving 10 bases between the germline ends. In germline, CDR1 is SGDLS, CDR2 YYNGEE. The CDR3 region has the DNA TGTGCCAGCAGCGTAGGGCGGGGCCTCTACAATGAGCAGTTCTTC. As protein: CASSVGRGLYNEQFF.

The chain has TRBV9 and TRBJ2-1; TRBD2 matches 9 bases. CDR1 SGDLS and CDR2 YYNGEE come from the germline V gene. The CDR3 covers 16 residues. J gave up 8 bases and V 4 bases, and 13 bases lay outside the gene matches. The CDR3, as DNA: TGTGCCAGCAGCCCTAGAGGACTAGCGTCCGGGGATGAGCAGTTCTTC. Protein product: CASSPRGLASGDEQFF.

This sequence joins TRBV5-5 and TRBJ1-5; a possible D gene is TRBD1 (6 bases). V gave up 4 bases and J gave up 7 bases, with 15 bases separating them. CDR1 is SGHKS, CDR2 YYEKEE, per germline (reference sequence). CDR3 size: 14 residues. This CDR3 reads CASSPGGGRQPQHF. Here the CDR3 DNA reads TGTGCCAGCAGCCCTGGGGGGGGCCGGCAGCCCCAGCATTTT.

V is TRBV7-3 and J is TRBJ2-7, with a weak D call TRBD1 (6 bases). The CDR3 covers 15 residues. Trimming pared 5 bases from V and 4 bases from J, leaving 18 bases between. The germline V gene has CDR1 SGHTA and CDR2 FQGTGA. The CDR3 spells CASSQPPRDTYEQYF. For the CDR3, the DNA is TGTGCCAGCAGCCAACCCCCACGGGACACGTACGAGCAGTACTTC. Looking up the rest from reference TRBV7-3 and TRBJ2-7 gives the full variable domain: GAGVSQTPSNKVTEKGKYVELRCDPISGHTALYWYRQSLGQGPEFLIYFQGTGAADDSGLPNDRFFAVRPEGSVSTLKIQRTERGDSAVYLCASSQPPRDTYEQYFGPGTRLTVT.

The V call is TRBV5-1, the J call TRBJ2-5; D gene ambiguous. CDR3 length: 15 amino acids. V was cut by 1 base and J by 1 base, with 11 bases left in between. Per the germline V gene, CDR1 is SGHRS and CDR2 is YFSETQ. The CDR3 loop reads CASSLSTATQETQYF. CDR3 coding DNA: TGCGCCAGCAGCTTGAGTACAGCCACCCAAGAGACCCAGTACTTC.

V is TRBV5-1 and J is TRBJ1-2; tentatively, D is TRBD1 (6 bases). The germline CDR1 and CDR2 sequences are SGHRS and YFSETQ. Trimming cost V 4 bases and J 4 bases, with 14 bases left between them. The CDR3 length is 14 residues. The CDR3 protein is CASSGTGTSYGYTF. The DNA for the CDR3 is TGCGCCAGCAGCGGAACCGGGACAAGCTATGGCTACACCTTC.

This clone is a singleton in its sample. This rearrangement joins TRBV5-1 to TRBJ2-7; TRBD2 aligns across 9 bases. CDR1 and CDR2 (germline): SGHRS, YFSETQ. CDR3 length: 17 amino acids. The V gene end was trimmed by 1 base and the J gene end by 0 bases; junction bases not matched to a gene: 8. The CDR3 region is CASSLTLAGANSYEQYF. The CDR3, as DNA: TGCGCCAGCAGCTTGACCTTAGCGGGAGCTAACTCCTACGAGCAGTACTTC.

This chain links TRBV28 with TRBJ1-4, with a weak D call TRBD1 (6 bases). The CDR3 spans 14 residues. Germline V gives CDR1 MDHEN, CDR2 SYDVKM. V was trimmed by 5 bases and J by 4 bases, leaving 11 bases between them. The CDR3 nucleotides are TGTGCCAGCAGTATTACAGGGATTAATGAAAAACTGTTTTTT. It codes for CASSITGINEKLFF.

Here the CDR3 reads CASRRLGTDNTIYF. CDR3 DNA: TGTGCCAGTAGACGGTTGGGGACAGACAACACCATATATTTT. This chain joins TRBV19 and TRBJ1-3, with 7 bases fitting TRBD1. Germline-derived CDR1 and CDR2 are LNHDA and SQIVND (reference sequence). The CDR3 totals 14 residues. The junction had 9 bases not matched to a gene; V was cut back by 6 bases and J by 7 bases.

CDR3 coding DNA: TGTGCCAGTAATGAGGGACAGTGGAACACTGAAGCTTTCTTT. Translated: CASNEGQWNTEAFF. The V gene is TRBV19, the J gene TRBJ1-1, with 7 bases lining up with TRBD1. This CDR3 spans 14 amino acids. V dropped 7 bases and J dropped 1; count of bases not matched to a gene: 6. Germline V gene sequence: CDR1 LNHDA, CDR2 SQIVND (reference sequence). The variable domain in full, with the rest retrieved from reference TRBV19 and TRBJ1-1, is DGGITQSPKYLFRKEGQNVTLSCEQNLNHDAMYWYRQDPGQGLRLIYYSQIVNDFQKGDIAEGYSVSREKKESFPLTVTSAQKNPTAFYLCASNEGQWNTEAFFGQGTRLTVV.

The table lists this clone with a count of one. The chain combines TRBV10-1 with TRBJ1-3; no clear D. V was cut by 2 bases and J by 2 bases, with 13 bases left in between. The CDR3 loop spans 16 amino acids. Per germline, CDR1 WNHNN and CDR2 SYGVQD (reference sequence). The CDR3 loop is CASSEKLQLAGNTIYF. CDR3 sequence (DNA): TGCGCCAGCAGTGAGAAGTTACAGTTAGCTGGAAACACCATATATTTT.

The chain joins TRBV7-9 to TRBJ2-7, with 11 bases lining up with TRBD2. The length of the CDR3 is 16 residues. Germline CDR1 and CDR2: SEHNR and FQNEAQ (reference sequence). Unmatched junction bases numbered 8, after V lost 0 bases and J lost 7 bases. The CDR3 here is CASSLAGSGRAGEQYF. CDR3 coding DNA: TGTGCCAGCAGCTTAGCTGGTAGCGGGAGGGCCGGGGAGCAGTACTTC.

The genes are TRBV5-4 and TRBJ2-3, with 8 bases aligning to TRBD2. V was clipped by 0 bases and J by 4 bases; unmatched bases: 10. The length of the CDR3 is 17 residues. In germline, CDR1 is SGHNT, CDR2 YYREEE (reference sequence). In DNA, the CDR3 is TGTGCCAGCAGCTTGGGAGGTGGTAGCGGGGCTTCAGATACGCAGTATTTT. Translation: CASSLGGGSGASDTQYF.

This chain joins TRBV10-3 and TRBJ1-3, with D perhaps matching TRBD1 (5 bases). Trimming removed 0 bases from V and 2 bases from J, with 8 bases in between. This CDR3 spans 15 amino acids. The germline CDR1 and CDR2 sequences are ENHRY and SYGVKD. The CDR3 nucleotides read TGTGCCATCAGTGAGTCGATAGGGGCTGGAAACACCATATATTTT. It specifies CAISESIGAGNTIYF.

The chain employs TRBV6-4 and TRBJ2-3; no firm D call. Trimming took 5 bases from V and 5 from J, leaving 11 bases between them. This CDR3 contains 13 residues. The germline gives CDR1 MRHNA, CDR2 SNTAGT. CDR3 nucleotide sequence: TGTGCCAGCAGTCAAACTTACAGAGATACGCAGTATTTT. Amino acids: CASSQTYRDTQYF.